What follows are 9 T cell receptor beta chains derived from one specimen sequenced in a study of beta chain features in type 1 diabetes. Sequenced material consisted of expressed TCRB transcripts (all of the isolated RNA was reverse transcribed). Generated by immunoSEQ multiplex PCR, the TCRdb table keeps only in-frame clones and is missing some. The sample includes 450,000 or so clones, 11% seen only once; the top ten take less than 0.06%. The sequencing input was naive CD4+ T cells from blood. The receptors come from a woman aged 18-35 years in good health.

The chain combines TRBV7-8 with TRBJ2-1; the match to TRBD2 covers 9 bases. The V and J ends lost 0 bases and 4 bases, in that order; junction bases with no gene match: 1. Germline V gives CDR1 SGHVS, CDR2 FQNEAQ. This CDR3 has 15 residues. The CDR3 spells CASSLASGGYNEQFF. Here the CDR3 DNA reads TGTGCCAGCAGCTTAGCTAGCGGGGGATACAATGAGCAGTTCTTC.

The CDR3 DNA reads as TGTGCTGGGGACAGGCTCTACAATGAGCAGTTCTTC. Translation gives CAGDRLYNEQFF. V and J are TRBV30 and TRBJ2-1; 8 nucleotides line up with TRBD1. The germline V gene encodes CDR1 GTSNPN and CDR2 SVGIG (reference sequence). The CDR3 runs to 12 residues.

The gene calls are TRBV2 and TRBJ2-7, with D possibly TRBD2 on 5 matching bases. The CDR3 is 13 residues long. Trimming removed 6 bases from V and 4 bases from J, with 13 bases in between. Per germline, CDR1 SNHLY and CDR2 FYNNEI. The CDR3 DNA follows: TGTGCCAGCAGGGAGGACCTAGTTTACGAGCAGTACGTC. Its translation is CASREDLVYEQYV.

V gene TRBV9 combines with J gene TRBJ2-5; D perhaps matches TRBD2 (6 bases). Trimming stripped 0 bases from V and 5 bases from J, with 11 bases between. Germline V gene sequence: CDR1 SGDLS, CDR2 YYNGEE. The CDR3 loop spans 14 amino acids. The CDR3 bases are TGTGCCAGCAGCGTAGCTGGGGGGTGGGAGACCCAGTACTTC. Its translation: CASSVAGGWETQYF.

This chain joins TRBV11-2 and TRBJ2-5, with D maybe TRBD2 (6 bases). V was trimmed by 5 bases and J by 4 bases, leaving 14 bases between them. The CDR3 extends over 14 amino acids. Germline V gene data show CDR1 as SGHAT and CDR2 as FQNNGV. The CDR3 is CASSTPAGPETQYF. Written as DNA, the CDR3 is TGTGCCAGCAGCACCCCTGCGGGGCCAGAGACCCAGTACTTC.

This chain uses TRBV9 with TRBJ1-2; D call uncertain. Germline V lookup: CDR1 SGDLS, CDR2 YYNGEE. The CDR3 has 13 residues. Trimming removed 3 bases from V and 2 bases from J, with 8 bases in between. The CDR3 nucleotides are TGTGCCAGCAGCGACGGCGGAAACTATGGCTACACCTTC. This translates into CASSDGGNYGYTF.

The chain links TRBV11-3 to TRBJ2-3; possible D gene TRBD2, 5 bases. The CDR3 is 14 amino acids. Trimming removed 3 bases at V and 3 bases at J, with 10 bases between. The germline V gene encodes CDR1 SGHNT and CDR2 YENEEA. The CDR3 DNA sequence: TGTGCCAGCAGCTTCGGGGTAATGACAGATACGCAGTATTTT. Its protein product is CASSFGVMTDTQYF.

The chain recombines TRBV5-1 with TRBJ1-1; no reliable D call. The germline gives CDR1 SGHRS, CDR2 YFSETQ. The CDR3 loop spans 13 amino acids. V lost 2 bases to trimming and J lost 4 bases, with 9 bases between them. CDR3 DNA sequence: TGCGCCAGCAGCTTCCCGAAGGGCACTGAAGCTTTCTTT. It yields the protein CASSFPKGTEAFF.

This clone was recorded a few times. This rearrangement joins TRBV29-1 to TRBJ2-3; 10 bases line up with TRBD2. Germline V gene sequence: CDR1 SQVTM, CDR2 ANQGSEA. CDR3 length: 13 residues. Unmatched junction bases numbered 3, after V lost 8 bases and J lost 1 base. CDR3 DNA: TGCAGCCTCCTAGCGGGGGGCACAGATACGCAGTATTTT. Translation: CSLLAGGTDTQYF.